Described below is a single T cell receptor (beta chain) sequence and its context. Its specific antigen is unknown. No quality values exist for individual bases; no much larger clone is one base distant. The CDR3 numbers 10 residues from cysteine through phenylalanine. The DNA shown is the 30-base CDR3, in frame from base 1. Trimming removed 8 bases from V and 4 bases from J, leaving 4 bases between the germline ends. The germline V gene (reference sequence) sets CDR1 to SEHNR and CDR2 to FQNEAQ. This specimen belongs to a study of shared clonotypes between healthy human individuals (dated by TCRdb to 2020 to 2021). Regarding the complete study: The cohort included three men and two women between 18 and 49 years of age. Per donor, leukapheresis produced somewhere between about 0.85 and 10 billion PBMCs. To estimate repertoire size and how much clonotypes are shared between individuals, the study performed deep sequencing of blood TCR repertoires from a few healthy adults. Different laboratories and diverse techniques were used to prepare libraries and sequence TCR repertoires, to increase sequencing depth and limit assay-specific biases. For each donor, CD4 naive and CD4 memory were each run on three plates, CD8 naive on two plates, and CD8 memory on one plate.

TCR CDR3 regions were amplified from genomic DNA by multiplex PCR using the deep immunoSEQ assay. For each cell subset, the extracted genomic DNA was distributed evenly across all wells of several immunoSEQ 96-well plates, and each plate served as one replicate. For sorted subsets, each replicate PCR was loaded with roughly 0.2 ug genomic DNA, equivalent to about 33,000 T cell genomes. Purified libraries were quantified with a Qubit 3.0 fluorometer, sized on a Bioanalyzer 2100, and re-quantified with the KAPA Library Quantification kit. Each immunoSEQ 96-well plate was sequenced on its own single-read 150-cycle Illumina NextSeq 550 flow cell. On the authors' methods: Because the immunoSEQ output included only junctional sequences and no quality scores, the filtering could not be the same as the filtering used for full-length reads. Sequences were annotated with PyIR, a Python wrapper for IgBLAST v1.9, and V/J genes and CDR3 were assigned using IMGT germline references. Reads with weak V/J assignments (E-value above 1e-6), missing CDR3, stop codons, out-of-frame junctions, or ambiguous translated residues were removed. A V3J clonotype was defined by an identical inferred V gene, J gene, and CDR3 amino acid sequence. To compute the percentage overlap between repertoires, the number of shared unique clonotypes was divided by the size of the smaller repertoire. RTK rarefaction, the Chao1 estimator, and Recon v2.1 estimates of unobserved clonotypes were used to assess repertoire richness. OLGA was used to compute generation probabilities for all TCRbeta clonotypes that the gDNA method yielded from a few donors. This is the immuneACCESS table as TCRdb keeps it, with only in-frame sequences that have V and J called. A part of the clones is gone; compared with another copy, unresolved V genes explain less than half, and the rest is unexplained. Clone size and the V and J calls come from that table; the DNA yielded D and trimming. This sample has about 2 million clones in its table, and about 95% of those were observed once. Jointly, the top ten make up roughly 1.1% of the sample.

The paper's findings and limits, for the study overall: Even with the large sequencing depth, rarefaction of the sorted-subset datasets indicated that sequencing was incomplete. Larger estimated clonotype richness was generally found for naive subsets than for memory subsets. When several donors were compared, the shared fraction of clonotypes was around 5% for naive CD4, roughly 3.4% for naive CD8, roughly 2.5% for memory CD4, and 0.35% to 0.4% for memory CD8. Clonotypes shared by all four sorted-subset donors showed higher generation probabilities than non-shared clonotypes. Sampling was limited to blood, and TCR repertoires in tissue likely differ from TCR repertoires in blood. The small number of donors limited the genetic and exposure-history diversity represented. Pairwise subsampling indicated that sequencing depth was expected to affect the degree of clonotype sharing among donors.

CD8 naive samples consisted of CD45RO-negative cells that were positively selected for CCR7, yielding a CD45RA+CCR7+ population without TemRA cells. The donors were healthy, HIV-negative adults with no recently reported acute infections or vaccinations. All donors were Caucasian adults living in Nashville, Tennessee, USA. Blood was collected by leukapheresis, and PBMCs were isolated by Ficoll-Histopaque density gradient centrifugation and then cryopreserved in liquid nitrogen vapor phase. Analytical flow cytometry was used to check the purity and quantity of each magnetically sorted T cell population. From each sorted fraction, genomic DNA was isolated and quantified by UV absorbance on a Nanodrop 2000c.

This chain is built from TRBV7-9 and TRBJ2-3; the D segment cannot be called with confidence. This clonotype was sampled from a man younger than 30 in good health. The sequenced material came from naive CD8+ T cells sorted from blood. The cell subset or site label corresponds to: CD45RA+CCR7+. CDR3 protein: CASGPDTQYF. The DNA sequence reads TGTGCCAGCGGGCCAGATACGCAGTATTTT.